Given below is one T cell receptor (beta chain) in context. Its specificity is unknown. CD45RA-negative memory and CD45RA+ naive subsets were split from the CD4+ cells. This sample was taken from a study of shared clonotypes between healthy human individuals. Every immunoSEQ plate was one replicate of a subset's evenly spread DNA. Some clones are missing from TCRdb's copy, which holds only in-frame ones; the method was immunoSEQ multiplex PCR. The sample shows roughly 680,000 clones, roughly 72% of them seen only once. The CDR3 totals 16 residues. The V end was cut by 8 bases, the J end by 0 bases, with 17 bases between. Germline CDR1 reads MDHEN; CDR2 reads SYDVKM. Study-level points and caveats: The genetic and exposure-history diversity represented was limited by few donors. Large depth notwithstanding, sorted-subset sequencing proved incomplete by rarefaction.

V and J are TRBV28 and TRBJ2-1, with D tentatively TRBD2 (5 bases). The sequencing sample was made of memory CD4+ T cells sorted from blood. Subset meaning: CD45RA-negative fraction. The receptor's source is a woman aged 25 to 45 in good health. The DNA for the CDR3 is TGTGCCAGCGATGGAAGCGGAGTTAGCTCCTACAATGAGCAGTTCTTC. Translated: CASDGSGVSSYNEQFF.